These 20 T cell receptor beta chains were all obtained from the same sample, sequenced in a study of cytomegalovirus exposure and HLA in healthy donors. The PCR was carried out with 60 Vbeta primers and 13 Jbeta primers. Clones were sequenced by immunoSEQ multiplex PCR, and TCRdb holds only the in-frame ones, with some missing. The data hold 150,000 to 200,000 clones, with around 84% observed a single time. The sample comprised PBMCs. The receptors derive from a woman under 30 in good health and CMV-seronegative.

This chain links TRBV4-1 with TRBJ2-3, with TRBD2 matching 14 bases. V lost 2 bases to trimming and J lost 5 bases; unmatched junction nucleotides: 6. The germline V gene encodes CDR1 MGHRA and CDR2 YSYEKL. This CDR3 has 17 amino acids. CDR3 bases: TGCGCCAGCAGCCAACGACTAGCGGGAGGGCCTATAGATACGCAGTATTTT. Its protein is CASSQRLAGGPIDTQYF.

A note on this clone: This sample also contains other DNA sequences that code for the same CDR3. This chain uses TRBV7-9 with TRBJ1-3; tentatively, D is TRBD1 (6 bases). The germline V gene has CDR1 SEHNR and CDR2 FQNEAQ (reference sequence). V was cut by 2 bases and J by 0 bases, with 11 bases left in between. The CDR3 extends over 16 amino acids. The CDR3 spells CASSLSTGLSGNTIYF. In DNA, the CDR3 is TGTGCCAGCAGCTTATCAACAGGGCTCTCTGGAAACACCATATATTTT.

The CDR3 sequence is CASSLMTGNNEKLFF. The CDR3 DNA reads TGTGCCAGCAGCTTAATGACAGGGAATAATGAAAAACTGTTTTTT. The V gene is TRBV11-2, the J gene TRBJ1-4, with TRBD1 identical over 7 bases. CDR1 and CDR2 (germline): SGHAT, FQNNGV. This CDR3 is 15 amino acids long. Trimming removed 2 bases from V and 4 bases from J; junction bases left unmatched: 4. Variable domain in full (rest from reference TRBV11-2 and TRBJ1-4): EAGVAQSPRYKIIEKRQSVAFWCNPISGHATLYWYQQILGQGPKLLIQFQNNGVVDDSQLPKDRFSAERLKGVDSTLKIQPAKLEDSAVYLCASSLMTGNNEKLFFGSGTQLSVL.

This clone came up many times. The chain has TRBV29-1 and TRBJ2-2; TRBD2 is a possible D gene (5 bases). The CDR3 is 14 amino acids. V shed 6 bases and J shed 1 base, with 12 bases lying between them. Germline V lookup: CDR1 SQVTM, CDR2 ANQGSEA. The CDR3 coding sequence is TGCAGCGTCCCGGGGATCCTGAACACCGGGGAGCTGTTTTTT. Amino acids: CSVPGILNTGELFF.

This clone was recorded once. The V gene is TRBV7-2, the J gene TRBJ2-7; tentative D call: TRBD1 (6 bases). V was pared by 2 bases and J by 6 bases, with 17 bases between. The V gene's germline CDR1 is SGHTA and CDR2 FQGNSA. This CDR3 is 15 amino acids long. CDR3 region: CASSLSPGVTLEQYF. DNA of the CDR3: TGTGCCAGCAGCTTAAGCCCAGGGGTAACTCTCGAGCAGTACTTC.

The DNA for the CDR3 is TGTGCCAGCAGCGAACCCGGGACTAGCGGGCGAGCCCAGTACTTC. It specifies CASSEPGTSGRAQYF. The rearrangement links TRBV5-4 to TRBJ2-5; TRBD2 matches at 12 bases. The CDR3 sequence is 15 residues long. With V trimmed by 4 bases and J by 9 bases, 10 bases remained unmatched. Germline V gene data show CDR1 as SGHNT and CDR2 as YYREEE (reference sequence).

The genes are TRBV10-3 and TRBJ2-7, with a weak D call TRBD2 (6 bases). Germline V gene sequence: CDR1 ENHRY, CDR2 SYGVKD. The CDR3 contains 17 residues. V was trimmed by 5 bases and J by 2 bases, leaving 22 bases between them. CDR3 sequence: CAISTRDAGGRPYEQYF. The CDR3 DNA reads as TGTGCCATCAGTACTCGGGACGCCGGGGGTAGGCCCTACGAGCAGTACTTC.

V is TRBV19 and J is TRBJ2-3, with TRBD1 matching over 9 bases. The length of the CDR3 is 14 residues. V lost 6 bases, J lost 1 base, and 2 bases stayed unmatched. Germline loops: CDR1 LNHDA, CDR2 SQIVND (reference sequence). In DNA form, the CDR3 reads TGTGCCAGTAGAACAGGGGGCGGCACAGATACGCAGTATTTT. Its protein product is CASRTGGGTDTQYF.

The V call is TRBV5-6, the J call TRBJ1-2; 8 bases align to TRBD1. Germline V lookup: CDR1 SGHDT, CDR2 YYEEEE. With V trimmed by 2 bases and J by 2 bases, 8 bases remained unmatched. The CDR3 totals 16 residues. The CDR3 here is CASSFRGTGANYGYTF. The CDR3 bases are TGTGCCAGCAGCTTTAGGGGGACAGGCGCAAACTATGGCTACACCTTC.

The chain carries TRBV15 and TRBJ2-7; TRBD1 matches at 7 bases. The CDR3 totals 14 residues. J gave up 5 bases and V 5 bases, and 9 bases lay outside the gene matches. Germline CDR1 and CDR2: LNHNV and YYDKDF (reference sequence). The CDR3 spells CATSPRQTGNEQYF. The CDR3 DNA reads TGTGCCACCAGCCCACGTCAGACAGGGAACGAGCAGTACTTC.

The V call is TRBV6-6, the J call TRBJ1-5, with D possibly being TRBD1 (6 bases). Germline assignment: CDR1 MNHNY and CDR2 SVGAGI (reference sequence). This CDR3 spans 13 amino acids. V lost 10 bases and J lost 0, with 10 bases in between. The CDR3 here is CATGEYSNQPQHF. CDR3 DNA: TGTGCCACAGGGGAATATAGCAATCAGCCCCAGCATTTT.

This clone was counted a single time. The chain couples TRBV2 to TRBJ2-5; 8 nucleotides line up with TRBD1. Losses at the gene ends were 1 base for V and 5 bases for J; bases not matched to a gene: 6. Germline CDR1 is SNHLY and CDR2 is FYNNEI. The CDR3 is 15 residues long. Written as DNA, the CDR3 is TGTGCCAGCAGTGAAGTCGCAGGGGGCGATGAGACCCAGTACTTC. This gives the protein CASSEVAGGDETQYF.

This clone occurred a few times. The rearrangement uses TRBV30 and TRBJ2-7, with TRBD1 matching 7 bases. J lost 5 bases, V lost 5 bases, and 9 bases had no gene match. CDR3 length equals 13 residues. Germline V gives CDR1 GTSNPN, CDR2 SVGIG (reference sequence). This chain's CDR3 is CAWDRVNSHEQYF. As DNA, the CDR3 is TGTGCCTGGGACAGGGTAAATTCCCACGAGCAGTACTTC.

V and J are TRBV18 and TRBJ1-1; TRBD1 agrees at 8 bases. This CDR3 has 14 amino acids. V lost 2 bases to trimming and J lost 4 bases; unmatched junction nucleotides: 3. Germline V gene lookup returns CDR1 KGHSH and CDR2 LQKENI. The CDR3: CASSPAGTGTEAFF. In DNA form, the CDR3 reads TGTGCCAGCTCACCAGCAGGGACAGGCACTGAAGCTTTCTTT.

The gene calls are TRBV5-4 and TRBJ2-3, with 14 positions matching TRBD2. CDR3 length: 18 residues. The trim removed 2 bases at V and 0 bases at J, leaving 5 bases unmatched. Germline V CDR1 and CDR2: SGHNT, YYREEE (reference sequence). This CDR3 reads CASSFRTSGGSSTDTQYF. DNA of the CDR3: TGTGCCAGCAGCTTCCGGACTAGCGGGGGGTCTAGCACAGATACGCAGTATTTT.

A single count supports this clone. The chain links TRBV5-4 to TRBJ2-2; 7 bases match TRBD1. With 3 bases clipped from V and 5 bases from J, the junction kept 19 bases outside the gene matches. The germline V gene encodes CDR1 SGHNT and CDR2 YYREEE (reference sequence). CDR3 length: 19 amino acids. The CDR3 region is CASSSRQGLTTPMTGELFF. Written as DNA, the CDR3 is TGTGCCAGCAGCTCCCGACAGGGCCTCACCACCCCGATGACCGGGGAGCTGTTTTTT.

This sequence joins TRBV6-5 and TRBJ1-2, with 7 bases aligning to TRBD1. Germline V gives CDR1 MNHEY, CDR2 SVGAGI. After removal of 0 bases from V and 5 bases from J, the junction contained 6 bases not matched to a gene. The CDR3 has 15 amino acids. The CDR3 spells CASSYSIQGGYGYTF. In DNA, the CDR3 is TGTGCCAGCAGTTACTCGATCCAGGGGGGTTATGGCTACACCTTC.

The chain has TRBV5-1 and TRBJ2-1, with TRBD2 matching 8 bases. CDR1 SGHRS and CDR2 YFSETQ come from the germline V gene. V was clipped by 2 bases and J by 8 bases; unmatched bases: 6. The CDR3 is made up of 14 amino acids. This CDR3 reads CASSLGLASDEQFF. The CDR3 bases are TGCGCCAGCAGCTTAGGACTAGCTAGCGATGAGCAGTTCTTC.

J is TRBJ2-5 and V is TRBV27, with 12 bases aligning to TRBD2. Germline loops: CDR1 MNHEY, CDR2 SMNVEV (reference sequence). V shed 4 bases, J shed 8 bases, and the junction held 8 bases outside the gene matches. The CDR3 is made up of 15 amino acids. The CDR3 DNA is TGTGCCAGCAGTTCCGGGCTAGCGGGGGGGGAAACCCAGTACTTC. Residues: CASSSGLAGGETQYF.

This clone was observed many times. This chain connects TRBV6-1 to TRBJ2-7; 10 nucleotides agree with TRBD2. CDR3 length: 12 amino acids. Germline CDR1 and CDR2: MNHNS and SASEGT. V lost 11 bases and J lost 6; bases outside the gene matches: 7. The CDR3 region has the DNA TGTGCCGCAAGCGGGGGGGCGGTCGAGCAGTACTTC. Protein sequence: CAASGGAVEQYF.